Each of the 31 T cell receptor beta chains below was sequenced from the same sample in a study of long-term antiretroviral therapy in people with HIV. An immunoSEQ assay, version v3.0, was performed at survey level. Libraries were prepared by immunoSEQ multiplex PCR; TCRdb keeps only in-frame clonotypes and omits some of them. The sample records roughly 50,000 clones, roughly 80% being singletons. The sample consisted of unsorted PBMCs, taken 0.8 years after starting antiretroviral therapy. These TCRs come from a woman younger than 35 with HIV.

This chain joins TRBV14 and TRBJ2-2; 13 bases are shared with TRBD2. Unmatched junction bases numbered 6, after V lost 4 bases and J lost 7 bases. The CDR3 consists of 16 residues. The germline CDR1 and CDR2 sequences are SGHDN and FVKESK. The CDR3 spells CASSPWTSGRIGELFF. CDR3 nucleotide sequence: TGTGCCAGCAGCCCATGGACTAGCGGGAGAATCGGGGAGCTGTTTTTT.

V is TRBV6-5 and J is TRBJ2-1; TRBD2 aligns across 12 bases. Germline assignment: CDR1 MNHEY and CDR2 SVGAGI. V gave up 6 bases and J gave up 8 bases; unmatched junction bases: 5. The CDR3 spans 14 residues. In nucleotides, the CDR3 is TGTGCCAGCAGCCCTAGCGGGAGGGCGGATGAGCAGTTCTTC. It codes for CASSPSGRADEQFF.

The chain combines TRBV28 with TRBJ2-5, with D unresolved. Germline loops: CDR1 MDHEN, CDR2 SYDVKM. This CDR3 has 14 amino acids. V was shortened by 5 bases and J by 3 bases, with 13 bases between the two germline ends. The CDR3 is CASSREPWEETQYF. The CDR3 bases are TGTGCCAGCAGTAGGGAACCCTGGGAAGAGACCCAGTACTTC.

The rearrangement uses TRBV11-2 and TRBJ1-3; perhaps TRBD1 as D (6 bases). This CDR3 is 13 amino acids long. CDR1 SGHAT and CDR2 FQNNGV come from the germline V gene. Between the trimmed V and J ends, which lost 3 bases and 6 bases, there was a span of 9 bases. CDR3 sequence: CASSFTGQNTIYF. CDR3 in DNA: TGTGCCAGCAGCTTTACAGGGCAAAACACCATATATTTT. The full variable domain, completed using reference TRBV11-2 and TRBJ1-3, is EAGVAQSPRYKIIEKRQSVAFWCNPISGHATLYWYQQILGQGPKLLIQFQNNGVVDDSQLPKDRFSAERLKGVDSTLKIQPAKLEDSAVYLCASSFTGQNTIYFGEGSWLTVV.

This chain joins TRBV5-6 and TRBJ1-5, with a possible D match to TRBD1 (5 bases). V was clipped by 0 bases and J by 5 bases, with 12 bases between them. CDR3 length: 15 amino acids. CDR1 is SGHDT, CDR2 YYEEEE, per germline. CDR3 sequence (DNA): TGTGCCAGCAGCTTGGGACAGAGATCGGATCAGCCCCAGCATTTT. Translated, it gives CASSLGQRSDQPQHF.

This sequence joins TRBV7-9 and TRBJ1-1; no firm D call. The CDR3 has 14 residues. Trimming took off 1 base at V and 2 bases at J, with 8 bases between the two ends. The germline V gene encodes CDR1 SEHNR and CDR2 FQNEAQ (reference sequence). DNA of the CDR3: TGTGCCAGCAGCTTAGGTAAAAGAAACACTGAAGCTTTCTTT. Translating it yields CASSLGKRNTEAFF.

The chain combines TRBV28 with TRBJ2-7; D is unresolved. Trimming stripped 3 bases from V and 2 bases from J, with 8 bases between. The germline V gene has CDR1 MDHEN and CDR2 SYDVKM. The CDR3 has 13 amino acids. The CDR3 region is CASSFWGTYEQYF. The DNA for the CDR3 is TGTGCCAGCAGTTTTTGGGGAACCTACGAGCAGTACTTC.

The V gene is TRBV18, the J gene TRBJ1-2; TRBD1 might be the D (5 bases). CDR3 size: 13 residues. Germline lookup yields CDR1 KGHSH and CDR2 LQKENI. V was clipped by 4 bases and J by 6 bases, with 12 bases between them. The CDR3 reads CASSLSGGNGYTF. The DNA for the CDR3 is TGTGCCAGCTCACTGAGTGGGGGGAATGGCTACACCTTC.

The chain recombines TRBV4-3 with TRBJ2-7; 9 positions match TRBD1. Germline lookup yields CDR1 LGHNA and CDR2 YSLEER. V was pared by 5 bases and J by 1 base, with 3 bases of the junction left unmatched. CDR3 length equals 14 residues. The CDR3: CASSAGTGSYEQYF. The CDR3 region has the DNA TGCGCCAGCAGCGCAGGGACAGGGTCCTACGAGCAGTACTTC.

The chain is built from TRBV5-1 and TRBJ2-3; D uncertain. CDR1 SGHRS and CDR2 YFSETQ come from the germline V gene. V lost 0 bases and J lost 4, with 9 bases in between. The CDR3 has 14 residues. The CDR3 sequence is CASSLVGFADTQYF. For the CDR3, the DNA is TGCGCCAGCAGCTTGGTTGGGTTCGCAGATACGCAGTATTTT.

The rearrangement uses TRBV7-2 and TRBJ2-7, with TRBD1 as a possible D gene (5 bases). Trimming cost V 0 bases and J 2 bases, with 11 bases left between them. Germline assignment: CDR1 SGHTA and CDR2 FQGNSA. The CDR3 sequence is 15 residues long. The DNA for the CDR3 is TGTGCCAGCAGCTTAGCGCAGGGTGCAACCTACGAGCAGTACTTC. As protein: CASSLAQGATYEQYF.

V gene TRBV7-9 combines with J gene TRBJ1-5, with a weak D call TRBD1 (6 bases). This CDR3 is 15 amino acids long. V lost 1 base and J 2 bases, leaving 9 bases between the germline ends. Germline V gene sequence: CDR1 SEHNR, CDR2 FQNEAQ (reference sequence). CDR3 in amino acids: CASSLGDKGNQPQHF. As DNA, the CDR3 is TGTGCCAGCAGCTTAGGGGACAAGGGCAATCAGCCCCAGCATTTT.

This chain uses TRBV2 with TRBJ2-1; 8 bases map to TRBD2. In germline, CDR1 is SNHLY, CDR2 FYNNEI. Unmatched junction bases numbered 19, after V lost 5 bases and J lost 10 bases. The CDR3 sequence is 17 residues long. CDR3 sequence (DNA): TGTGCCAGCAGTCCTCTTGGAAGCGGGAGTCGTTCCTTCGAGCAGTTCTTC. Amino acids: CASSPLGSGSRSFEQFF.

The V gene is TRBV6-4, the J gene TRBJ2-2; D is uncertain. Germline lookup yields CDR1 MRHNA and CDR2 SNTAGT. There are 13 residues in the CDR3. The V and J ends lost 0 bases and 4 bases respectively, with 3 bases between them. CDR3: CASSDSTTGELFF. The CDR3 nucleotides read TGTGCCAGCAGTGACTCGACCACCGGGGAGCTGTTTTTT.

The chain recombines TRBV6-5 with TRBJ2-2; D is unclear. This CDR3 comprises 14 residues. Germline lookup yields CDR1 MNHEY and CDR2 SVGAGI. V shed 10 bases and J shed 3 bases, with 15 bases lying between them. The CDR3 reads CATTPTFHTGELFF. CDR3 nucleotides: TGTGCCACCACCCCAACCTTTCACACCGGGGAGCTGTTTTTT.

V gene TRBV6-5 combines with J gene TRBJ2-5; a possible D gene is TRBD1 (6 bases). This CDR3 contains 13 residues. The V gene lost 8 bases and the J gene lost 5 bases, with 15 bases spanning the gap. Germline CDR1 and CDR2: MNHEY and SVGAGI. CDR3 nucleotide sequence: TGTGCCAGCGGTATACAGGGCCGGGAGACCCAGTACTTC. Its translation: CASGIQGRETQYF.

V and J are TRBV11-1 and TRBJ2-7; 8 bases are shared with TRBD2. Unmatched junction bases numbered 6, after V lost 8 bases and J lost 3 bases. Germline values: CDR1 SGHAT, CDR2 FQDESV (reference sequence). This CDR3 is 13 amino acids long. The CDR3 nucleotides read TGTGCCAGCTGCCCGGGACTAGGCTACGAGCAGTACTTC. It yields the protein CASCPGLGYEQYF.

The CDR3: CASSLRPRTNTEAFF. CDR3 in DNA: TGTGCCAGCAGCCTACGACCACGGACTAACACTGAAGCTTTCTTT. This sequence joins TRBV7-8 and TRBJ1-1; D unclear. Germline V CDR1 and CDR2: SGHVS, FQNEAQ. Trimming cost V 5 bases and J 2 bases, with 15 bases left between them. The CDR3 totals 15 residues.

CDR3: CASSVGSSGSTDTQYF. CDR3 DNA: TGTGCCAGCAGCGTAGGGTCTAGCGGGAGCACAGATACGCAGTATTTT. The chain has TRBV9 and TRBJ2-3; TRBD2 aligns across 8 bases. With V trimmed by 0 bases and J by 0 bases, 3 bases remained unmatched. This CDR3 is 16 amino acids long. CDR1 is SGDLS, CDR2 YYNGEE, per germline.

The chain is built from TRBV10-3 and TRBJ2-3, with TRBD2 matching over 8 bases. J lost 2 bases, V lost 4 bases, and 8 bases had no gene match. Per the germline V gene, CDR1 is ENHRY and CDR2 is SYGVKD. This CDR3 is 16 amino acids long. The CDR3 spells CAISANSGITTDTQYF. The CDR3 nucleotides read TGTGCCATCAGTGCAAATAGCGGGATTACCACAGATACGCAGTATTTT.

The chain couples TRBV28 to TRBJ2-7, with 7 bases aligning to TRBD1. The V gene end was trimmed by 6 bases and the J gene end by 5 bases; junction bases not matched to a gene: 4. Germline lookup yields CDR1 MDHEN and CDR2 SYDVKM. The CDR3 covers 12 residues. The CDR3 spells CASRRGQNEQYF. The CDR3 DNA follows: TGTGCCAGCAGGAGGGGACAGAACGAGCAGTACTTC.

This chain uses TRBV28 with TRBJ2-5, with 7 bases fitting TRBD1. Germline CDR1 is MDHEN and CDR2 is SYDVKM. Trimming at V came to 5 bases and at J to 5 bases, leaving 17 bases not matched to a gene. The CDR3 consists of 17 residues. CDR3 loop: CASSPGPILTGVETQYF. For the CDR3, the DNA is TGTGCCAGCAGTCCCGGACCTATTCTAACAGGGGTGGAGACCCAGTACTTC.

Only a few counts were recorded for this clone. The chain couples TRBV11-3 to TRBJ2-5; no reliable D call. The V end was cut by 5 bases, the J end by 5 bases, with 15 bases between. Germline CDR1 reads SGHNT; CDR2 reads YENEEA. The CDR3 length is 14 residues. The CDR3 nucleotides read TGTGCCAGCAGCCCCCACGACTCCGGGGAGACCCAGTACTTC. Translated: CASSPHDSGETQYF. Full variable domain (outside the CDR3, taken from reference TRBV11-3 and TRBJ2-5): EAGVVQSPRYKIIEKKQPVAFWCNPISGHNTLYWYLQNLGQGPELLIRYENEEAVDDSQLPKDRFSAERLKGVDSTLKIQPAELGDSAVYLCASSPHDSGETQYFGPGTRLLVL.

The chain recombines TRBV18 with TRBJ2-7; D not resolved. Trimming cost V 2 bases and J 12 bases, with 11 bases left between them. CDR3 length equals 11 residues. Per the germline V gene, CDR1 is KGHSH and CDR2 is LQKENI. The CDR3 protein is CASSPGGYPYF. For the CDR3, the DNA is TGTGCCAGCTCACCAGGTGGTTACCCGTACTTC. The full variable domain, completed using reference TRBV18 and TRBJ2-7, is NAGVMQNPRHLVRRRGQEARLRCSPMKGHSHVYWYRQLPEEGLKFMVYLQKENIIDESGMPKERFSAEFPKEGPSILRIQQVVRGDSAAYFCASSPGGYPYFGPGTRLTVT.

This clone was seen just once. The chain joins TRBV6-6 to TRBJ2-7; D is possibly TRBD1 (5 bases). The CDR3 extends over 13 amino acids. The V and J ends lost 5 bases and 3 bases respectively, with 11 bases between them. CDR1 and CDR2 (germline): MNHNY, SVGAGI (reference sequence). CDR3 loop: CASSRSRVYEQYF. The CDR3 region has the DNA TGTGCCAGCAGTCGGTCCAGGGTCTACGAGCAGTACTTC.

The rearrangement links TRBV11-2 to TRBJ2-1, with unresolved D. Germline CDR1 SGHAT, CDR2 FQNNGV. The length of the CDR3 is 17 residues. Trimming stripped 2 bases from V and 7 bases from J, with 21 bases between. The CDR3 DNA follows: TGTGCCAGCAGCTTAAATCGTGTCGGCCCCTTGGGGAATGAGCAGTTCTTC. Encoded protein: CASSLNRVGPLGNEQFF.

The rearrangement links TRBV4-3 to TRBJ1-2; D perhaps matches TRBD1 (5 bases). The CDR3 length is 13 residues. Trimming cost V 3 bases and J 4 bases, with 9 bases left between them. The germline V gene has CDR1 LGHNA and CDR2 YSLEER. The CDR3 nucleotides read TGCGCCAGCAGCCAGGGACCCCCCTATGGCTACACCTTC. Its translation: CASSQGPPYGYTF.

This chain connects TRBV27 to TRBJ1-5; D uncertain. The V end was cut by 5 bases, the J end by 7 bases, with 12 bases between. CDR1 and CDR2 (germline): MNHEY, SMNVEV (reference sequence). The CDR3 is made up of 13 amino acids. CDR3 coding DNA: TGTGCCAGCAGTCCCGCGGTAGGACAGCCCCAGCATTTT. Translation gives CASSPAVGQPQHF.

The gene calls are TRBV9 and TRBJ2-3, with TRBD2 as a possible D gene (7 bases). Per germline, CDR1 SGDLS and CDR2 YYNGEE. CDR3 length equals 15 residues. V was pared by 4 bases and J by 5 bases, with 17 bases between. CDR3 residues: CASSLWGGAEDTQYF. The DNA of the CDR3 is TGTGCCAGCAGCCTCTGGGGGGGGGCGGAAGATACGCAGTATTTT.

This clone was counted once. This rearrangement joins TRBV7-8 to TRBJ2-5; 8 positions agree with TRBD1. From germline, CDR1 is SGHVS and CDR2 FQNEAQ. V shed 5 bases and J 2 bases; nucleotides not matched to a gene: 13. The CDR3 covers 17 residues. The CDR3, as DNA: TGTGCCAGCAGCCGCGACAGGGGAACTCAGCGTCAAGAGACCCAGTACTTC. This encodes CASSRDRGTQRQETQYF.

The chain links TRBV10-3 to TRBJ2-3; 7 bases fit TRBD2. From germline, CDR1 is ENHRY and CDR2 SYGVKD. V shed 3 bases, J shed 2 bases, and the junction held 5 bases outside the gene matches. The CDR3 has 15 amino acids. The CDR3 here is CAISDRREYTDTQYF. The CDR3 region has the DNA TGTGCCATCAGTGACAGGCGGGAGTACACAGATACGCAGTATTTT.